The clone carrying this T cell receptor (beta chain) has a single count. Antigen unknown. Blood specimens came from baseline, cycle 4 day 1, and cycle 7 day 1. V dropped 6 bases and J dropped 1 base, with 15 bases sitting between them. Per germline, CDR1 SEHNR and CDR2 FQNEAQ (reference sequence). The CDR3 totals 15 residues. The sample comes from a study of OX40 agonist ivuxolimab in advanced cancers. Broader study findings: Partial responders treated at 0.1-3.0 mg/kg exhibited clonal expansion among the lowest measured.

Assay: immunoSEQ multiplex PCR; the TCRdb copy retains only in-frame clones and omits some. The table lists more than 75,000 clones, 84% of them singletons, with under 7% in the top ten. The V call is TRBV7-9, the J call TRBJ1-1; D possibly corresponds to TRBD1 (6 bases). The source is an adult with an advanced solid tumor such as melanoma, head and neck, liver or kidney cancer. Here the sequenced sample was CD4+ or CD8+ T cells sorted from blood, taken in a trial of the OX40 agonist ivuxolimab. This CDR3 reads CASSQTGIWNTEAFF. CDR3 sequence (DNA): TGTGCCAGCAGTCAAACAGGGATTTGGAACACTGAAGCTTTCTTT.